These 31 T cell receptor beta chains share one sample of origin, sequenced in a study of metastatic and nonmetastatic thyroid tumors. TCRdb reanalyzed the PCR reads via MiXCR. The sample has about 6,400 clones, roughly 15% seen once; the top ten hold around 10%. Every patient was untreated before thyroid surgery. Sequencing was performed on tumor tissue. These receptors all stem from a male donor with papillary thyroid cancer or a benign thyroid nodule (not recorded which). Some clones in this sample may be carry-over from other donors' samples.

Turning to this clone: Germline is not matched at one junction end, which may reflect a read error. The chain has TRBV20-1 and TRBJ2-6; D possibly corresponds to TRBD1 (8 bases). Looked up from germline, CDR1 is DFQATT and CDR2 is SNEGSKA (reference sequence). CDR3 length: 18 residues. CDR3 coding DNA: TGCAGTGCTGGAGAGGGGGGGCAGGGGGCGCTTGGGGCCAACGTCCTGACTTTC. This sequence encodes CSAGEGGQGALGANVLTF.

This clone was seen more than once but under ten times. The rearrangement links TRBV6-1 to TRBJ2-3; D perhaps matches TRBD2 (7 bases). From germline, CDR1 is MNHNS and CDR2 SASEGT. This CDR3 comprises 13 residues. V gave up 6 bases and J gave up 10 bases, with 17 bases separating them. The CDR3 DNA sequence: TGTGCCAGCAGGGGGGGGCCAGGAACGGCGCAGTATTTT. Its protein product is CASRGGPGTAQYF.

DNA of the CDR3: TGTGCCAGCAGTTACTCACAGGGAGGGAAGGACACTGAAGCTTTCTTT. Translation gives CASSYSQGGKDTEAFF. The gene calls are TRBV6-2 or TRBV6-3 and TRBJ1-1; D is possibly TRBD1 (6 bases). CDR3 size: 16 residues. Trimming stripped 0 bases from V and 3 bases from J, with 14 bases between. Germline V gives CDR1 MNHEY, CDR2 SVGEGT.

This clone is medium-sized in the sample. This sequence joins TRBV5-1 and TRBJ2-6; D unclear. Germline values: CDR1 SGHRS, CDR2 YFSETQ. The V end lost 3 bases, the J end lost 0 bases, and 16 bases lay between the germline ends. The CDR3 is 18 residues long. As DNA, the CDR3 is TGCGCCAGCAGCTCCCTCGGACCCACGAACTCTGGGGCCAACGTCCTGACTTTC. Translation: CASSSLGPTNSGANVLTF.

This clone was counted only a few times. The chain uses TRBV6-1 and TRBJ1-5, with 9 bases aligning to TRBD1. Germline values: CDR1 MNHNS, CDR2 SASEGT. There are 14 residues in the CDR3. V shed 8 bases and J 5 bases; nucleotides not matched to a gene: 7. The CDR3 region is CASGWTGEDQPQHF. The CDR3 DNA sequence: TGTGCCAGCGGATGGACAGGGGAGGATCAGCCCCAGCATTTT.

The CDR3 loop is CASSLVAGEPQYF. The CDR3 DNA reads as TGTGCCAGCAGTTTAGTAGCGGGAGAACCGCAGTACTTC. The chain combines TRBV12-3 or TRBV12-4 with TRBJ2-7; 9 bases are shared with TRBD2. J lost 9 bases, V lost 1 base, and 4 bases had no gene match. This CDR3 is built from 13 residues.

This clone was found many times. J is TRBJ1-1 and V is TRBV28, with TRBD1 as a possible D gene (5 bases). The length of the CDR3 is 17 residues. V was pared by 2 bases and J by 3 bases, with 19 bases between. Germline CDR1 is MDHEN and CDR2 is SYDVKM. The DNA for the CDR3 is TGTGCCAGCAGTTTAGATCTAATGAAGGGGAGTGACACTGAAGCTTTCTTT. Its translation: CASSLDLMKGSDTEAFF. Based on the CDR3 plus reference TRBV28 and TRBJ1-1, the full variable domain is DVKVTQSSRYLVKRTGEKVFLECVQDMDHENMFWYRQDPGLGLRLIYFSYDVKMKEKGDIPEGYSVSREKKERFSLILESASTNQTSMYLCASSLDLMKGSDTEAFFGQGTRLTVV.

This clone was recorded many times. This chain links TRBV6-4 with TRBJ2-7; D is perhaps TRBD2 (6 bases). V was pared by 1 base and J by 4 bases, with 26 bases between. The CDR3 contains 19 residues. Germline V gene sequence: CDR1 MRHNA, CDR2 SNTAGT. CDR3 sequence reads: CASSDCRRGPTNDFYEQYF. CDR3 bases: TGTGCCAGCAGTGACTGTCGGCGGGGACCCACAAACGACTTTTACGAGCAGTACTTC.

A few counts support this clone. This chain uses TRBV6-1 with TRBJ2-3; D is undetermined. The germline V gene encodes CDR1 MNHNS and CDR2 SASEGT. The CDR3 totals 14 residues. Trimming took off 7 bases at V and 4 bases at J, with 15 bases between the two ends. CDR3 DNA: TGTGCCAGCACCCAAGGAAGGGAAGCAGATACGCAGTATTTT. As protein: CASTQGREADTQYF.

This chain joins TRBV6-6 and TRBJ1-2; TRBD1 aligns across 7 bases. The CDR3 runs 14 residues. V dropped 1 base and J dropped 6; count of bases not matched to a gene: 5. CDR1 and CDR2 (germline): MNHNY, SVGAGI (reference sequence). The CDR3 nucleotides are TGTGCCAGCAGTTACTTACAGGGGATAGATGGCTACACCTTC. Its translation: CASSYLQGIDGYTF.

This clone has a handful of counts. This chain links TRBV24-1 with TRBJ2-1; 12 bases align to TRBD2. Trimming cost V 4 bases and J 8 bases; bases outside gene matches: 8. The germline gives CDR1 KGHDR, CDR2 SFDVKD. CDR3 size: 16 residues. This CDR3 is CATSDLLAGGPHEQFF. CDR3 sequence (DNA): TGTGCCACCAGTGACCTTCTAGCGGGAGGGCCCCATGAGCAGTTCTTC.

Sample share makes this clone medium-sized. This sequence joins TRBV7-2 and TRBJ2-7; D is uncertain. V lost 5 bases to trimming and J lost 0 bases, with 17 bases between them. Germline V gives CDR1 SGHTA, CDR2 FQGNSA. The CDR3 contains 16 residues. The DNA for the CDR3 is TGTGCCAGCAGCCCCTGGACCGGGCCCGCCTCCTACGAGCAGTACTTC. The encoded protein is CASSPWTGPASYEQYF. The whole variable domain, remainder taken from reference TRBV7-2 and TRBJ2-7, is GAGVSQSPSNKVTEKGKDVELRCDPISGHTALYWYRQSLGQGLEFLIYFQGNSAPDKSGLPSDRFSAERTGGSVSTLTIQRTQQEDSAVYLCASSPWTGPASYEQYFGPGTRLTVT.

This clone qualifies as large. The chain is built from TRBV20-1 and TRBJ2-2, with 8 bases aligning to TRBD2. The CDR3 consists of 14 residues. Trimming removed 3 bases from V and 2 bases from J; junction bases left unmatched: 2. Germline assignment: CDR1 DFQATT and CDR2 SNEGSKA (reference sequence). CDR3 sequence: CSARAGGNTGELFF. Here the CDR3 DNA reads TGCAGTGCTAGGGCGGGGGGTAACACCGGGGAGCTGTTTTTT.

This clone occurred many times. V is TRBV4-3 and J is TRBJ1-5, with no clear D. With 0 bases removed from V and 7 bases from J, the gap between germline ends came to 13 bases. The CDR3 runs to 15 residues. In germline, CDR1 is LGHNA, CDR2 YSLEER. The CDR3 reads CASSQDSNGWQPQHF. CDR3 coding DNA: TGCGCCAGCAGCCAAGATTCTAATGGGTGGCAGCCCCAGCATTTT.

This clone was seen at least ten times. The chain carries TRBV18 and TRBJ1-3; TRBD1 agrees at 9 bases. V lost 3 bases and J lost 4; bases outside the gene matches: 13. Germline V gene data show CDR1 as KGHSH and CDR2 as LQKENI. This CDR3 contains 18 residues. CDR3 sequence: CASSPNFWTGARGNTIYF. The CDR3 DNA reads TGTGCCAGCTCACCCAACTTTTGGACAGGGGCGAGGGGAAACACCATATATTTT.

The rearrangement joins TRBV12-3 or TRBV12-4 to TRBJ2-7; the D is unclear. The CDR3 covers 15 residues. V dropped 2 bases and J dropped 1 base, with 12 bases sitting between them. CDR3 nucleotide sequence: TGTGCCAGCAGTTTATTGAGCATTATATCCTACGAGCAGTACTTC. This encodes CASSLLSIISYEQYF.

A word on this clone: This could be a read error, since a much larger clone is one nucleotide away. Because the CDR3's place on the DNA is in doubt, the DNA is left out and the CDR3 is given as listed by TCRdb. The chain is built from TRBV28 and TRBJ1-2; the listed D gene, TRBD1, was not tested against the DNA. In germline, CDR1 is MDHEN, CDR2 SYDVKM. Ends included, the CDR3 has 15 residues. Here the CDR3 reads CASSFPTEGSYGCTF.

This clone rates as medium-sized. The chain joins TRBV7-2 to TRBJ2-7; the D gene is possibly TRBD2 (5 bases). V lost 0 bases to trimming and J lost 3 bases, with 6 bases between them. Germline V gene lookup returns CDR1 SGHTA and CDR2 FQGNSA. The CDR3 totals 13 residues. The chain's CDR3 is CASSLAEGYEQYF. The CDR3, as DNA: TGTGCCAGCAGCTTAGCCGAGGGCTACGAGCAGTACTTC.

Ten or more counts support this clone. The gene calls are TRBV11-3 and TRBJ2-1, with D tentatively TRBD2 (6 bases). Per germline, CDR1 SGHNT and CDR2 YENEEA. V was trimmed by 5 bases and J by 2 bases, leaving 16 bases between them. The CDR3 covers 16 residues. CDR3 sequence: CASSPAGTLAYNEQFF. Here the CDR3 DNA reads TGTGCCAGCAGCCCGGCCGGGACTCTAGCCTACAATGAGCAGTTCTTC.

This clone has a handful of counts. The chain carries TRBV28 and TRBJ1-5; perhaps TRBD1 as D (5 bases). Trimming removed 11 bases from V and 2 bases from J, with 13 bases in between. This CDR3 has 13 residues. Germline-derived CDR1 and CDR2 are MDHEN and SYDVKM. The CDR3 loop is CAGGARGNQPQHF. Written as DNA, the CDR3 is TGTGCCGGAGGGGCGCGGGGCAATCAGCCCCAGCATTTT.

This clone is deemed medium-sized. The chain carries TRBV15 and TRBJ2-1; no definite D call. V was trimmed by 3 bases and J by 4 bases, leaving 10 bases between them. The germline CDR1 and CDR2 sequences are LNHNV and YYDKDF (reference sequence). The CDR3 is 14 amino acids. The CDR3 DNA follows: TGTGCCACCAGCAGCCACAACACTTACAATGAGCAGTTCTTC. This translates into CATSSHNTYNEQFF. The variable domain in full, completed from reference TRBV15 and TRBJ2-1, reads DAMVIQNPRYQVTQFGKPVTLSCSQTLNHNVMYWYQQKSSQAPKLLFHYYDKDFNNEADTPDNFQSRRPNTSFCFLDIRSPGLGDTAMYLCATSSHNTYNEQFFGPGTRLTVL.

V and J are TRBV20-1 and TRBJ2-5, with D unresolved. Germline V gene sequence: CDR1 DFQATT, CDR2 SNEGSKA (reference sequence). The CDR3 runs 12 residues. Trimming took 4 bases from V and 2 from J, leaving 8 bases between them. CDR3 protein: CSANGRQETQYF. The CDR3 nucleotides are TGCAGTGCTAATGGCAGGCAAGAGACCCAGTACTTC.

Sample share makes this clone medium-sized. J is TRBJ2-7 and V is TRBV2; the match to TRBD1 covers 10 bases. Germline V gene lookup returns CDR1 SNHLY and CDR2 FYNNEI. With V trimmed by 11 bases and J by 3 bases, 7 bases remained unmatched. The CDR3 consists of 13 residues. The CDR3 DNA is TGTGCCGGACAGGGGGTGTCGGACTACGAGCAGTACTTC. It is translated as CAGQGVSDYEQYF.

This clone was seen many times. Within the sample, other DNA sequences also encode this same CDR3. This chain connects TRBV7-9 to TRBJ2-2; 7 bases fit TRBD1. The ends lost 2 bases at V and 7 bases at J; junction bases unmatched: 7. From germline, CDR1 is SEHNR and CDR2 FQNEAQ (reference sequence). This CDR3 region has 15 residues. The CDR3 protein is CASSLLDRADGELFF. In DNA form, the CDR3 reads TGTGCCAGCAGCTTACTCGACAGGGCGGACGGGGAGCTGTTTTTT.

This clone has only a few counts. CDR3 sequence: CASSYSNRGSYEQYF. DNA of the CDR3: TGTGCCAGCAGTTACTCGAACAGGGGATCCTACGAGCAGTACTTC. The J gene is TRBJ2-7, the V gene TRBV6-2 or TRBV6-3, with 7 nucleotides matching TRBD1. Germline CDR1 and CDR2: MNHEY and SVGEGT. V trimming: 0 bases; J trimming: 1 base; junction bases outside the gene matches: 3. The CDR3 length is 15 residues.

This clone was recorded many times. This may arise from a read error, as a much more abundant clone is one base away. The chain recombines TRBV7-8 with TRBJ1-1; no definite D call. This CDR3 contains 12 residues. Trimming removed 8 bases at V and 5 bases at J, with 12 bases between. Germline V gene sequence: CDR1 SGHVS, CDR2 FQNEAQ. The CDR3 loop reads CASGAVGTEAFF. The CDR3 DNA follows: TGTGCCAGCGGCGCCGTCGGGACTGAAGCTTTCTTT. Combining the CDR3 with reference TRBV7-8 and TRBJ1-1 gives the whole variable domain GAGVSQSPRYKVAKRGQDVALRCDPISGHVSLFWYQQALGQGPEFLTYFQNEAQLDKSGLPSDRFFAERPEGSVSTLKIQRTQQEDSAVYLCASGAVGTEAFFGQGTRLTVV.

This clone was found a few times. The chain is built from TRBV28 and TRBJ2-3; D unclear. The CDR3 loop spans 11 amino acids. Per germline, CDR1 MDHEN and CDR2 SYDVKM. Trimming stripped 6 bases from V and 7 bases from J, with 8 bases between. CDR3 amino acids: CASSSDNTQYF. The DNA of the CDR3 is TGTGCCAGCAGCTCTGACAATACGCAGTATTTT.

This clone was observed at least ten times. V and J are TRBV6-6 and TRBJ1-1; D gene ambiguous. CDR1 and CDR2 (germline): MNHNY, SVGAGI (reference sequence). V dropped 2 bases and J dropped 5 bases, with 9 bases sitting between them. The CDR3 totals 13 residues. The CDR3: CASSYHERTEAFF. CDR3 coding DNA: TGTGCCAGCAGTTACCACGAGAGAACTGAAGCTTTCTTT.

The genes are TRBV2 and TRBJ1-5, with 8 bases aligning to TRBD1. The germline CDR1 and CDR2 sequences are SNHLY and FYNNEI. The CDR3 is 16 residues long. Germline trimming cut 6 bases from V and 11 bases from J; bases unmatched to any gene: 18. The CDR3 DNA is TGTGCCAGCAGCGGACAGGGAGGGTTTCGCCAAGAGACCCAGCATTTT. Residues: CASSGQGGFRQETQHF.

The rearrangement joins TRBV11-2 to TRBJ2-3; TRBD2 agrees at 7 bases. Germline-derived CDR1 and CDR2 are SGHAT and FQNNGV. Losses at the gene ends were 1 base for V and 1 base for J; bases not matched to a gene: 5. The CDR3 is 16 amino acids. CDR3 loop: CASSLGRGGGTDTQYF. The CDR3 coding sequence is TGTGCCAGCAGCTTAGGCCGGGGAGGGGGCACAGATACGCAGTATTTT.

This clone is medium-sized by share. The V gene is TRBV6-1, the J gene TRBJ1-1; TRBD1 matches at 7 bases. The V segment lost 11 bases and the J segment 0 bases; nucleotides outside the gene matches: 12. The CDR3 consists of 15 residues. Germline CDR1 and CDR2: MNHNS and SASEGT. CDR3 DNA: TGTGCCGCGAAAAGGGGGCAGACACTGAACACTGAAGCTTTCTTT. This gives the protein CAAKRGQTLNTEAFF.